This section outlines one T cell receptor (beta chain) sequence together with its context. What it binds is unknown. Via MiXCR, TCRdb re-called the reads, giving one row per CDR3 protein. The sample consists of a few hundred thousand distinct CDR3 sequences, around two fifths of them appearing once. Germline V lookup: CDR1 SQVTM, CDR2 ANQGSEA. This CDR3 is built from 14 residues. J was trimmed by 5 bases and V by 4 bases; bases with no gene match: 8. The record originates from a study of T cell repertoires in cytomegalovirus infection. Sequences were derived from cultured PBMCs, sampled from culture after CMV antigen stimulation. The source of this sequence is a human donor in good health (CMV status not recorded). Some clones in this sample may be carry-over from other donors' samples. The chain uses TRBV29-1 and TRBJ2-7; 10 nucleotides match TRBD1. CDR3 region: CSVGRAGTGDEQYF. The DNA of the CDR3 is TGCAGCGTTGGGAGGGCAGGGACAGGGGACGAGCAGTACTTC.